These 9 T cell receptor beta chains share one sample of origin, sequenced in a study of patients and donors after allogeneic stem cell transplantation. Via MiXCR, TCRdb re-called the RT-PCR reads, giving one row per CDR3 protein. In the table there are around 170,000 distinct CDR3 sequences, roughly 24% of which are singletons. Input material: blood, either unsorted or a sorted T cell fraction (not recorded which). The receptors here all came from a human donor who was either an allogeneic HSCT recipient or a stem cell or donor lymphocyte infusion donor (not recorded which). It is not recorded whose cells these are; they may come from a transplant donor.

The J gene is TRBJ2-5, the V gene TRBV27; 11 bases map to TRBD1. The J segment lost 4 bases and the V segment lost 2 bases, leaving 9 bases of the junction unmatched. The CDR3 is 17 residues long. Germline lookup yields CDR1 MNHEY and CDR2 SMNVEV (reference sequence). This CDR3 reads CASSLLGQGAPLETQYF. DNA for the CDR3: TGTGCCAGCAGTTTACTAGGACAGGGGGCGCCTTTAGAGACCCAGTACTTC.

This clonotype turned up a few times. The gene calls are TRBV12-3 or TRBV12-4 and TRBJ1-1; D gene uncertain. The ends were cut back, 6 bases at V and 3 bases at J, with 14 bases in the middle. This CDR3 has 14 residues. CDR3 loop: CASRRVAYDTEAFF. The CDR3 DNA is TGTGCCAGCAGGAGGGTGGCCTACGACACTGAAGCTTTCTTT.

This clonotype was picked up a small number of times. The CDR3 coding sequence is TGTGCCAGTAAGGGGACAGGTAGAGTTCCTGGCTACACCTTC. Translating it yields CASKGTGRVPGYTF. The chain links TRBV19 to TRBJ1-2; TRBD1 aligns across 8 bases. The CDR3 contains 14 residues. Trimming took 7 bases from V and 7 from J; bases not matched to a gene: 11. Germline V CDR1 and CDR2: LNHDA, SQIVND (reference sequence).

V gene TRBV5-1 combines with J gene TRBJ2-5; D is unclear. The CDR3 has 12 amino acids. V lost 4 bases and J 4 bases, leaving 8 bases between the germline ends. Germline V gene data show CDR1 as SGHRS and CDR2 as YFSETQ. CDR3 in DNA: TGCGCCAGCAGCCACCCGGGAGAGACCCAGTACTTC. Its translation: CASSHPGETQYF.

The chain links TRBV6-6 to TRBJ2-2; 7 positions agree with TRBD1. Germline CDR1 reads MNHNY; CDR2 reads SVGAGI (reference sequence). The CDR3 length is 15 residues. V shed 1 base and J 7 bases; nucleotides not matched to a gene: 6. The CDR3 region is CASSYLGQTSGELFF. The CDR3 DNA reads as TGTGCCAGCAGTTACTTGGGACAGACGAGCGGGGAGCTGTTTTTT.

This clonotype was recorded a few times. This sequence joins TRBV11-2 and TRBJ1-2; TRBD1 matches 8 bases. V lost 2 bases and J lost 7; bases outside the gene matches: 6. This CDR3 spans 14 amino acids. CDR1 and CDR2 (germline): SGHAT, FQNNGV. CDR3 amino acids: CASSLSQGASGYTF. The CDR3 nucleotides read TGTGCCAGCAGCTTAAGTCAGGGGGCGAGTGGCTACACCTTC.

The table lists this clonotype with a few counts. The chain has TRBV5-6 and TRBJ2-5; D gene unclear. V dropped 0 bases and J dropped 2 bases, with 8 bases sitting between them. In germline, CDR1 is SGHDT, CDR2 YYEEEE. This CDR3 is 14 amino acids long. CDR3 coding DNA: TGTGCCAGCAGCTTGGATCGGTATCAAGAGACCCAGTACTTC. Protein product: CASSLDRYQETQYF. Looking up the rest from reference TRBV5-6 and TRBJ2-5 gives the full variable domain: DAGVTQSPTHLIKTRGQQVTLRCSPKSGHDTVSWYQQALGQGPQFIFQYYEEEERQRGNFPDRFSGHQFPNYSSELNVNALLLGDSALYLCASSLDRYQETQYFGPGTRLLVL.

This clonotype was observed a handful of times. V and J are TRBV9 and TRBJ2-7; D gene ambiguous. The CDR3 is made up of 15 amino acids. The germline CDR1 and CDR2 sequences are SGDLS and YYNGEE. V gave up 2 bases and J gave up 0 bases, with 12 bases separating them. CDR3 amino acids: CASSVGSGVSYEQYF. CDR3 nucleotides: TGTGCCAGCAGCGTTGGTTCAGGAGTCTCCTACGAGCAGTACTTC.

The DNA for the CDR3 is TGTGCCAGCAGCTTACATGGGGTAGCGGGAGCCTACAATGAGCAGTTCTTC. This encodes CASSLHGVAGAYNEQFF. V usage is TRBV7-9 and J usage is TRBJ2-1; 9 bases align to TRBD2. This CDR3 contains 17 residues. With 2 bases clipped from V and 2 bases from J, the junction kept 7 bases outside the gene matches. Looked up from germline, CDR1 is SEHNR and CDR2 is FQNEAQ (reference sequence).